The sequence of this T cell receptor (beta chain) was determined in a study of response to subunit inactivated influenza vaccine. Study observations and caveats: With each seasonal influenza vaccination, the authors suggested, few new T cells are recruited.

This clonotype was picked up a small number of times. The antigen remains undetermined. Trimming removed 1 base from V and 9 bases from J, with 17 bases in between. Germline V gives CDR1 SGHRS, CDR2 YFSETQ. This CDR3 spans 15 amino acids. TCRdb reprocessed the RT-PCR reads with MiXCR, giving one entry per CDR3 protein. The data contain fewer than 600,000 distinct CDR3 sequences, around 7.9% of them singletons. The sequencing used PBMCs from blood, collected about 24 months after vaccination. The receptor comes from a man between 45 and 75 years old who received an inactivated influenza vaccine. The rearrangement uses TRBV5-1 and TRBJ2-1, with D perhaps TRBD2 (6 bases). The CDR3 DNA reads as TGCGCCAGCAGCTTGTCTGGCGGGGAAATGAGTGAGCAGTTCTTC. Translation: CASSLSGGEMSEQFF. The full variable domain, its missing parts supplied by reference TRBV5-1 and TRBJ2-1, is KAGVTQTPRYLIKTRGQQVTLSCSPISGHRSVSWYQQTPGQGLQFLFEYFSETQRNKGNFPGRFSGRQFSNSRSEMNVSTLELGDSALYLCASSLSGGEMSEQFFGPGTRLTVL.